This T cell receptor beta chain was obtained from a study of control samples from healthy donors and cancer patients (dated by TCRdb to the early 2020s). About this clone itself: The specificity of this receptor is unknown. No quality values exist for individual bases; no much larger clone is one base distant.

As encoded in the germline V gene, CDR1 is MNHEY while CDR2 is SVGAGI. The CDR3 goes from the cysteine to the phenylalanine over 16 residues. The CDR3 DNA has 48 bases and is translated from base 1. V trim: 2 bases; J trim: 5 bases; unmatched bases: 9. Libraries came from the immunoSEQ multiplex PCR assay. The table comes from immuneACCESS by way of TCRdb, which keeps in-frame sequences with V and J called. Part of the clones is missing from these tables; in studies checked, under half for an unresolved V gene and the rest for unknown reasons. Within this sample are 65,000 to 80,000 clones, with around 90% of them counted one time only. 9.5% of the sample is held by the ten biggest clonotypes.

Material for sequencing was PBMCs. Recombination joined TRBV6-5 with TRBJ2-3; 8 central nucleotides agree with TRBD1. The receptor comes from a woman aged 45-59 years with colorectal cancer. Read as DNA, the sequence is TGTGCCAGCAGTTACCTGACAGGGGTTGGGGGAGATACGCAGTATTTT. It translates to CASSYLTGVGGDTQYF.